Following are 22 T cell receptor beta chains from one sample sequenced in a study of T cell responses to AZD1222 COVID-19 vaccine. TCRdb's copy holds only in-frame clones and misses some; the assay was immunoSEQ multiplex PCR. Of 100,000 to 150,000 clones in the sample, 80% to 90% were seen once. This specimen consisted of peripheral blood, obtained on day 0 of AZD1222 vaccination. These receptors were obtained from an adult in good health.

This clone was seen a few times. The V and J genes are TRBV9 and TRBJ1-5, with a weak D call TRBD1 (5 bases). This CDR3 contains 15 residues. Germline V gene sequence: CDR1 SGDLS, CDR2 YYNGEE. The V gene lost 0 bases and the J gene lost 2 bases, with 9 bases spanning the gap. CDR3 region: CASSVDPRGNQPQHF. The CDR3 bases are TGTGCCAGCAGCGTAGACCCCAGGGGCAATCAGCCCCAGCATTTT.

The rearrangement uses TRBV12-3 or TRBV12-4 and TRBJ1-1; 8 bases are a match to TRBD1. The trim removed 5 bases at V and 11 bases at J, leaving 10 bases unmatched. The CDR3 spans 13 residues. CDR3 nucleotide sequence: TGTGCCAGCAGTCTGCCAGGGGGCATGGATGCTTTCTTT. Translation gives CASSLPGGMDAFF.

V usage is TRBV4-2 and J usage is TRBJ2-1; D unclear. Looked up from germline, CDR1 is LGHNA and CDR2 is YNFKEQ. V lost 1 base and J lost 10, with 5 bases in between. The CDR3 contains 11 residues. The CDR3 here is CASSQGGEQFF. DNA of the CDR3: TGTGCCAGCAGCCAAGGAGGCGAGCAGTTCTTC.

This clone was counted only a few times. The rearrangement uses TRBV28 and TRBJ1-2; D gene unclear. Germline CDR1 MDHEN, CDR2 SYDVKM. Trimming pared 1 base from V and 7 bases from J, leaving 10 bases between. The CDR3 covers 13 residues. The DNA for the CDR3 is TGTGCCAGCAGTTTATTTCAGGATGTTGGCTACACCTTC. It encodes CASSLFQDVGYTF.

CDR3 residues: CASSDRQGAVSGGYTF. Written as DNA, the CDR3 is TGTGCCAGCAGTGACAGACAGGGGGCGGTCTCGGGTGGCTACACCTTC. J is TRBJ1-2 and V is TRBV27; 10 bases align to TRBD1. The CDR3 runs 16 residues. Trimming removed 5 bases from V and 7 bases from J; junction bases left unmatched: 13. CDR1 is MNHEY, CDR2 SMNVEV, per germline (reference sequence).

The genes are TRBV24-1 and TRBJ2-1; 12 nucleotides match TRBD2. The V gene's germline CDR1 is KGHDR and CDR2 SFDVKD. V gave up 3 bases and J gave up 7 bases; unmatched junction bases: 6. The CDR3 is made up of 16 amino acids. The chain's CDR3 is CATSDLAGGRRNEQFF. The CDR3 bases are TGTGCCACCAGTGATCTAGCGGGAGGGCGTCGTAATGAGCAGTTCTTC.

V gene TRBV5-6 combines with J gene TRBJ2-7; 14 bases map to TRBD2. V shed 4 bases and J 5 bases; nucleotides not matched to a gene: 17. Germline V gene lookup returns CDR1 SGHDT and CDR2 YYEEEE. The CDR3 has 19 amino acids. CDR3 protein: CASSTGLAGVPSVWDEQYF. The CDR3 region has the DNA TGTGCCAGCAGCACGGGACTAGCGGGAGTGCCGTCGGTTTGGGACGAGCAGTACTTC.

The CDR3 bases are TGTGCCAGCCAGCGGAATGAGCAGTTCTTC. Translated, it gives CASQRNEQFF. This chain joins TRBV5-5 and TRBJ2-1; D might be TRBD2 (5 bases). The V end lost 7 bases, the J end lost 7 bases, and 6 bases lay between the germline ends. CDR3 length: 10 residues. CDR1 SGHKS and CDR2 YYEKEE come from the germline V gene (reference sequence). Supplemented by reference TRBV5-5 and TRBJ2-1, the full variable domain reads DAGVTQSPTHLIKTRGQQVTLRCSPISGHKSVSWYQQVLGQGPQFIFQYYEKEERGRGNFPDRFSARQFPNYSSELNVNALLLGDSALYLCASQRNEQFFGPGTRLTVL.

Here the CDR3 DNA reads TGCGCCAGCAGTGCGGCGGGAGGCGCCGAGCAGTACTTC. Its protein product is CASSAAGGAEQYF. This sequence joins TRBV10-1 and TRBJ2-7; 8 bases are a match to TRBD2. Trimming at V came to 4 bases and at J to 6 bases, leaving 5 bases not matched to a gene. Germline V CDR1 and CDR2: WNHNN, SYGVQD (reference sequence). CDR3 size: 13 residues.

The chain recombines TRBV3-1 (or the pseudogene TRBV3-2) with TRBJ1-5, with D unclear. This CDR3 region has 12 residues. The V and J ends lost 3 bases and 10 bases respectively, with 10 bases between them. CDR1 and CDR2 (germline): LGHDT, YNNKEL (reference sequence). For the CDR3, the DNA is TGTGCCAGCAGCCAGGCTCCCGGCCCCCAGCATTTT. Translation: CASSQAPGPQHF.

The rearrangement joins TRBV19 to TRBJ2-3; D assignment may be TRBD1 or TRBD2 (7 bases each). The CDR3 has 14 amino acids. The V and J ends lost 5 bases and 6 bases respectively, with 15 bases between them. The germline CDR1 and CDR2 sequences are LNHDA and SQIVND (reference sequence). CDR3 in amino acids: CASSQGGGPDTQYF. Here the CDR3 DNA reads TGTGCCAGTAGTCAGGGGGGAGGGCCGGATACGCAGTATTTT.

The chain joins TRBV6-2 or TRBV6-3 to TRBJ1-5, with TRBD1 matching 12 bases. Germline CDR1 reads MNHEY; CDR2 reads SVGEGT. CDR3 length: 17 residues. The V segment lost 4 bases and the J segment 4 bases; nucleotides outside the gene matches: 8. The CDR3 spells CASSSGDRGRSNQPQHF. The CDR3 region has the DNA TGTGCCAGCAGTTCTGGGGACAGGGGGCGATCGAATCAGCCCCAGCATTTT.

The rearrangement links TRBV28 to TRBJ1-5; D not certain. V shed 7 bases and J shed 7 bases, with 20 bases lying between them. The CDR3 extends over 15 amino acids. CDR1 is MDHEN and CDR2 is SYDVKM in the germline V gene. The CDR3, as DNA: TGTGCCAGCACCACAAAGGTCGGTTTCCGACAGCCCCAGCATTTT. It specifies CASTTKVGFRQPQHF.

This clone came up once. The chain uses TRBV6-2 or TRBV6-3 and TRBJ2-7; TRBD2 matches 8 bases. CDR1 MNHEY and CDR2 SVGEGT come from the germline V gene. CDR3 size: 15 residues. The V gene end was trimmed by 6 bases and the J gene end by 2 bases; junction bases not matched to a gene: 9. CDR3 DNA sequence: TGTGCCAGCAGCCCTAAGAGCGGGAGAACCTACGAGCAGTACTTC. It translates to CASSPKSGRTYEQYF.

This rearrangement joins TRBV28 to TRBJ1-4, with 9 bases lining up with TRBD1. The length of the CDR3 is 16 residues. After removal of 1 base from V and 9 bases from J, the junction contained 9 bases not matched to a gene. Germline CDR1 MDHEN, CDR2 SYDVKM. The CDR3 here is CASSLSTGTGMQKLFF. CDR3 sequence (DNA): TGTGCCAGCAGTTTATCCACCGGGACAGGGATGCAAAAACTGTTTTTT.

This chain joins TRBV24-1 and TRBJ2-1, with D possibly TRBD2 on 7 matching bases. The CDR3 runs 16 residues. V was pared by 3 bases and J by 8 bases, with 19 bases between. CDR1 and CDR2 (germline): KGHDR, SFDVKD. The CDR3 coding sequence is TGTGCCACCAGTGATAACAGGGTTGCGGGAGTGGATGAGCAGTTCTTC. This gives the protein CATSDNRVAGVDEQFF.

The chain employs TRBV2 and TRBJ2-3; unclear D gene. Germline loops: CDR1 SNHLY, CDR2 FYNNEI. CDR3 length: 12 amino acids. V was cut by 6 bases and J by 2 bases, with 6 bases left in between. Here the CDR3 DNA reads TGTGCCAGCAGCGGCTTCACAGATACGCAGTATTTT. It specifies CASSGFTDTQYF.

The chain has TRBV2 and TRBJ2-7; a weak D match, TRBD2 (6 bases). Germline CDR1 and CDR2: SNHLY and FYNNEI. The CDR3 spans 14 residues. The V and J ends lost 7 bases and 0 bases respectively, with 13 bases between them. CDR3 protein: CASNGGEGSYEQYF. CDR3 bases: TGTGCCAGCAACGGGGGAGAGGGCTCCTACGAGCAGTACTTC.

For the CDR3, the DNA is TGTGCCAGCAGGAGAACAGCGGAATATAGCAATCAGCCCCAGCATTTT. This gives the protein CASRRTAEYSNQPQHF. V usage is TRBV27 and J usage is TRBJ1-5; unclear D gene. Trimming left V 6 bases short and J 0 bases short, with 15 bases between. CDR1 and CDR2 (germline): MNHEY, SMNVEV (reference sequence). The CDR3 has 16 amino acids.

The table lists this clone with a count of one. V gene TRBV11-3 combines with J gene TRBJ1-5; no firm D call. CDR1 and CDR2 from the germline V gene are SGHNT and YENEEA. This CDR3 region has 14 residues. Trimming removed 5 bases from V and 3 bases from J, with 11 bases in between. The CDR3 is CASSPGTANQPQHF. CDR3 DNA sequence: TGTGCCAGCAGCCCGGGCACCGCCAATCAGCCCCAGCATTTT.

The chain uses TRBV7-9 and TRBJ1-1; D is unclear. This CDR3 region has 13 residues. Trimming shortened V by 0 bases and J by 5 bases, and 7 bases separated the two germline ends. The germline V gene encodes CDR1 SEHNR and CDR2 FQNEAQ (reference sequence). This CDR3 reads CASSLAGATEAFF. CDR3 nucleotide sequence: TGTGCCAGCAGCTTAGCTGGAGCAACTGAAGCTTTCTTT.

The CDR3 sequence is CASSPYRQGGNTIYF. The CDR3 DNA sequence: TGCGCCAGCAGCCCCTACCGACAGGGAGGGAACACCATATATTTT. J is TRBJ1-3 and V is TRBV5-1; TRBD1 matches 7 bases. Germline assignment: CDR1 SGHRS and CDR2 YFSETQ. There are 15 residues in the CDR3. Losses at the gene ends were 4 bases for V and 7 bases for J; bases not matched to a gene: 11.